This is a list of T cell receptor beta chains from one sample in a study of STAT5B mutations in CD4+ large granular lymphocyte leukemia. The repertoire was sequenced with immunoSEQ multiplex PCR; TCRdb's copy has only in-frame clones and lacks some. The table includes 31,000 or so clones, 65% to 80% detected once. The sequencing sample was made of CD4+ T cells from blood buffy coats. The receptors were sampled from a human donor in good health. Both conserved end residues are trimmed from each CDR3. Expanded clones get a size class; other rows say once, few or many, or leave the size out.

V: TRBV7-2
J: TRBJ2-7
size: NA
CDR3: ASSLYDRATYEQY

V: TRBV6-1
J: TRBJ1-5
size: once
CDR3: ASSVGVSGNQPQH

V: TRBV4-2
J: TRBJ2-4
size: NA
CDR3: ASSQGASGGENIQY

V: TRBV6-1
J: TRBJ2-7
size: NA
CDR3: ASSPWAFYEQY

V: TRBV7-8
J: TRBJ2-2
size: NA
CDR3: ASSSLAGAIGELF

V: TRBV6-1
J: TRBJ2-2
size: once
CDR3: ASSPETVYTGELF

V: TRBV19
J: TRBJ2-5
size: NA
CDR3: ASSPGWTGVRETQY

V: TRBV5-1
J: TRBJ1-1
size: NA
CDR3: ASSLDPNTEAF

V: TRBV19
J: TRBJ1-5
size: few
CDR3: ASSGSLGPQH

V: TRBV21-1
J: TRBJ1-4
size: NA
CDR3: ASSGQGQTNEKLF

V: TRBV27
J: TRBJ2-6
size: NA
CDR3: ASSPTPPQSSGANVLT

V: TRBV5-1
J: TRBJ2-1
size: NA
CDR3: ASSLAPGILREGNEQF

V: TRBV9
J: TRBJ2-5
size: once
CDR3: ASSDRYSGQETQY

V: TRBV7-8
J: TRBJ2-1
size: NA
CDR3: ASSWTSGPRYNEQF

V: TRBV7-2
J: TRBJ2-5
size: NA
CDR3: ASSLSSAGTQY

V: TRBV5-4
J: TRBJ2-2
size: NA
CDR3: ASSSQRQAFTGELF

V: TRBV7-6
J: TRBJ2-7
size: NA
CDR3: ASSLGGGNNNYEQY

V: TRBV10-2
J: TRBJ1-1
size: once
CDR3: ASRQGPNTEAF

V: TRBV11-1
J: TRBJ2-3
size: once
CDR3: ASSLYAPGSDTQY

V: TRBV29-1
J: TRBJ2-3
size: NA
CDR3: SVERTGADTQY